This T cell receptor (beta chain) stems from a study of blood T cell repertoires in COVID-19. Study overall: Researchers got acute and convalescent COVID-19 samples from the United States, Italy and Spain. PBMCs, B-cell-depleted T cells, or T cells provided the cDNA or gDNA that made up the material.

Measured with immunoSEQ multiplex PCR; TCRdb has only the in-frame clones, and not every one. In the table there are around 300,000 clones, approximately 90% of which are singletons. V was shortened by 2 bases and J by 8 bases, with 13 bases between the two germline ends. The CDR3 extends over 14 amino acids. Per germline, CDR1 SNHLY and CDR2 FYNNEI. Clinical histories supplied by participants themselves formed the basis of cohort assignment. The receptor was isolated from a woman aged 60-75 years in a cohort exposed to, infected with or recovered from COVID-19 (not recorded which). Specimen: PBMCs or T cells enriched from blood (not recorded which). The chain joins TRBV2 to TRBJ2-1; possible D gene TRBD2, 5 bases. The CDR3, as DNA: TGTGCCAGCAGTGAAACGGCCCTTAGCGATGAGCAGTTCTTC. Its protein product is CASSETALSDEQFF.